This T cell receptor beta chain comes out of a study of blood T cell repertoires in COVID-19. V was trimmed by 5 bases and J by 8 bases, leaving 10 bases between them. The CDR3 totals 12 residues. Germline CDR1 is SGHNT and CDR2 is YENEEA. The protocol was immunoSEQ multiplex PCR, while the TCRdb copy is restricted to in-frame clones and leaves out a portion. The sample lists 200,000 to 250,000 clones; almost 90% were seen once. The TCR originated in a man aged 18 to 29 with active or convalescent COVID-19. Sample: peripheral blood. This rearrangement joins TRBV11-3 to TRBJ2-1, with a weak D call TRBD2 (5 bases). CDR3 DNA sequence: TGTGCCAGCAGCCGAACTAGTGATGAGCAGTTCTTC. Its protein is CASSRTSDEQFF.